This T cell receptor (beta chain) emerged from a study of identical twins. Study-wide findings and caveats: Beta out-of-frame sequences displayed a weaker excess of sharing between twins. Memory repertoires lacked the insertion deficit that abundant cord blood beta clonotypes showed.

Trimming cost V 10 bases and J 2 bases, with 13 bases left between them. The CDR3 loop spans 13 amino acids. Germline CDR1 MDHEN, CDR2 SYDVKM. This clonotype has more than one count but fewer than ten. Antigen unknown. MiXCR, run by TCRdb on the 5' RACE reads, gives a single entry per CDR3 protein. The sample shows over 500,000 distinct CDR3 sequences, approximately 22% of them seen only once. These same data were also listed under a study on T cells expressing NK-cell markers. From that report: There were seven HCMV-seropositive donors and one seronegative donor among the eight sequenced. Among a few donors, these clonotypes also ranked first in the CD3+CD56-NKG2C+ fraction.

The rearrangement links TRBV28 to TRBJ2-3; D not certain. This sequence originates from a woman aged 18 to 35 in good health. The sequenced sample consisted of CD4+ T cells sorted from blood. CDR3 DNA: TGTGCCACCCGTGATCAGTCCACAGATACGCAGTATTTT. Its protein is CATRDQSTDTQYF.